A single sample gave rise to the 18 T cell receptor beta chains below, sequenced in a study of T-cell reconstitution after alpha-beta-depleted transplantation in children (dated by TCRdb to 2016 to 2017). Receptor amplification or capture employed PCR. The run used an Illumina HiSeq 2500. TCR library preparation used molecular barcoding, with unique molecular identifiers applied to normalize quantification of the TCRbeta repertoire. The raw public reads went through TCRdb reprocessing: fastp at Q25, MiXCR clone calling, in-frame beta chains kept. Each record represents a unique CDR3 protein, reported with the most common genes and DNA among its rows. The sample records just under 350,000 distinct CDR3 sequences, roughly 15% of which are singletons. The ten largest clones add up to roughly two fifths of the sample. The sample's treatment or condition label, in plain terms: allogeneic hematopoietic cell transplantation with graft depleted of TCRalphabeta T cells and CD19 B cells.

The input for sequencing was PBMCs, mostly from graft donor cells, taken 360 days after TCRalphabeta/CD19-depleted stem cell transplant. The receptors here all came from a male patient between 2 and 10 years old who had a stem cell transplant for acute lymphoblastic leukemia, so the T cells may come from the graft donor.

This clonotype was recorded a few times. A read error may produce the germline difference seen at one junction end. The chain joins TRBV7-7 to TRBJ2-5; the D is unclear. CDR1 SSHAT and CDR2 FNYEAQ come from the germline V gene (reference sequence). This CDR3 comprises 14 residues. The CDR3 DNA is TGTGCTAGCAGCTCTCATGGTGCCCAAGAGACCCAGTACTTC. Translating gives CASSSHGAQETQYF.

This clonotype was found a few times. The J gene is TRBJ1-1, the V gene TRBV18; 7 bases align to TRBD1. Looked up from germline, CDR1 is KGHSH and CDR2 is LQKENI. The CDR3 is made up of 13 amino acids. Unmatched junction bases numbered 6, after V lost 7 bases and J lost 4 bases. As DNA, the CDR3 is TGTGCCAGCTTACAGGGGTCCGGCACTGAAGCTTTCTTT. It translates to CASLQGSGTEAFF.

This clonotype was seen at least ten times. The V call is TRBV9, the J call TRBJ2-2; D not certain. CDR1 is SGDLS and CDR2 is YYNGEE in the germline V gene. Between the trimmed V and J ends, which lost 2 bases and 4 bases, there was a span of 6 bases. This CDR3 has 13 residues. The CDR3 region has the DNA TGTGCCAGCAGCGTTACGAGCACCGGGGAGCTGTTTTTT. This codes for CASSVTSTGELFF.

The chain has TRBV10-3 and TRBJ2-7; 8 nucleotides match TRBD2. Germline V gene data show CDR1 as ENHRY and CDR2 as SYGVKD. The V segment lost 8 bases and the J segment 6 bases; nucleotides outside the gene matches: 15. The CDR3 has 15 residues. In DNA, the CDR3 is TGTGCCATCGGAAGGACCAATAGCGGGACGGCCGAGCAGTACTTC. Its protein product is CAIGRTNSGTAEQYF.

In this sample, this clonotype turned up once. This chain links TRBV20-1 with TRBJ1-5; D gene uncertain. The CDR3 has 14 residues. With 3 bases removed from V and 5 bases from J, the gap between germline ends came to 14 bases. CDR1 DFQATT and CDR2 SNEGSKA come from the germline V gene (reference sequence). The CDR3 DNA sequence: TGCAGTGCTAGTCTCAGGTCTGGAGATCAGCCCCAGCATTTT. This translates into CSASLRSGDQPQHF.

CDR3: CASSPTGYSNQPQHF. CDR3 nucleotides: TGTGCCAGCAGCCCGACAGGTTATAGCAATCAGCCCCAGCATTTT. The J gene is TRBJ1-5, the V gene TRBV6-5, with D possibly being TRBD1 (6 bases). V lost 6 bases, J lost 0 bases, and 12 bases lay in between. The CDR3 has 15 amino acids. The germline CDR1 and CDR2 sequences are MNHEY and SVGAGI.

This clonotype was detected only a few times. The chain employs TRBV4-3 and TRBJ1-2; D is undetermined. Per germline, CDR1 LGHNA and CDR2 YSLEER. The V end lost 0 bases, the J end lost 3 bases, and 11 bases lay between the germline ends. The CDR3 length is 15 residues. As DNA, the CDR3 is TGCGCCAGCAGCCAAGATTTCGCCGGGGACTATGGCTACACCTTC. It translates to CASSQDFAGDYGYTF.

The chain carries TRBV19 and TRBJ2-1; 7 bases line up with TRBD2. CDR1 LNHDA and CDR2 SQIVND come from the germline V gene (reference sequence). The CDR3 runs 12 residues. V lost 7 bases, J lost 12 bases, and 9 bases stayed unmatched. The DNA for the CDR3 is TGTGCCAGTACAAGTGGGCCGGGAGGGCAGTTCTTC. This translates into CASTSGPGGQFF.

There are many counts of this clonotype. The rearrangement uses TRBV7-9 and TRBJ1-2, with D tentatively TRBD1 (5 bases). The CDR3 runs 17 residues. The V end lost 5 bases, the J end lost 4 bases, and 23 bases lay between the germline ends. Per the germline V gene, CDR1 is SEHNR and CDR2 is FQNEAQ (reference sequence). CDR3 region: CASSDRRGGLDGYGYTF. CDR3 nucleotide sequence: TGTGCCAGCAGCGACCGAAGGGGCGGTCTCGATGGCTATGGCTACACCTTC.

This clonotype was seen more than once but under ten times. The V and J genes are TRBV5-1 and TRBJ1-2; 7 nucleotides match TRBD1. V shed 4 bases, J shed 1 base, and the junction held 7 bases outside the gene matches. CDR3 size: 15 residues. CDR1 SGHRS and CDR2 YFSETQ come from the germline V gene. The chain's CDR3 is CASSRRQGNNYGYTF. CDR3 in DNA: TGCGCCAGCAGCCGGAGACAGGGAAATAACTATGGCTACACCTTC.

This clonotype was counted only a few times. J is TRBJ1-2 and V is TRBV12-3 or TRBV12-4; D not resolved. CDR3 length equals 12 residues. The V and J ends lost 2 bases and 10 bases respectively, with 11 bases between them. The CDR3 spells CASSLRQVAYTF. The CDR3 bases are TGTGCCAGCAGTTTAAGGCAGGTAGCCTACACCTTC.

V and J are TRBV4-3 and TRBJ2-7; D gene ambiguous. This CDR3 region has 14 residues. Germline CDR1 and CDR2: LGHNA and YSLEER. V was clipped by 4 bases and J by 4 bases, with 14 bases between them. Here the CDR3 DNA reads TGCGCCAGCAGCCGAGCGTTGACCTCATACGAGCAGTACTTC. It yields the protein CASSRALTSYEQYF.

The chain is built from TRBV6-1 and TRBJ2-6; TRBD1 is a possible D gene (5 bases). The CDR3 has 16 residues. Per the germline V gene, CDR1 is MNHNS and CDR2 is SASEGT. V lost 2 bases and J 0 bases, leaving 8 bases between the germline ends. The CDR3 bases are TGTGCCAGCAGTGAACGGCAGGGCTCTGGGGCCAACGTCCTGACTTTC. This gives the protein CASSERQGSGANVLTF.

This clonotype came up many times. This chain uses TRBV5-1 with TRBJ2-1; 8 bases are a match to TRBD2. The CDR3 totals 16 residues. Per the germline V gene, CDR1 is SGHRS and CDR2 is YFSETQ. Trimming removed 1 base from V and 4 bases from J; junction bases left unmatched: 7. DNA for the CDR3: TGCGCCAGCAGCTTGTTTTCGGCTAGCGGGTACAATGAGCAGTTCTTC. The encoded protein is CASSLFSASGYNEQFF.

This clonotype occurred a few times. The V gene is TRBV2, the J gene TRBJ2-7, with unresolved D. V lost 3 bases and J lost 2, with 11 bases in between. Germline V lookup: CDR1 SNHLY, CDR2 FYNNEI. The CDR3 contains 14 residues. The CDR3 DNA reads TGTGCCAGCAGTGAGGGTAGGTTTACCTACGAGCAGTACTTC. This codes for CASSEGRFTYEQYF.

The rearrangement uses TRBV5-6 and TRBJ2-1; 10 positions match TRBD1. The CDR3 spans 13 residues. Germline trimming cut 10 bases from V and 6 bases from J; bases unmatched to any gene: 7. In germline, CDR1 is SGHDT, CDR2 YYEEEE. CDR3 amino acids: CAGGQGSGNEQFF. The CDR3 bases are TGTGCCGGGGGACAGGGGTCGGGCAATGAGCAGTTCTTC. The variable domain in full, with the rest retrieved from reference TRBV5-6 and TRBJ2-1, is DAGVTQSPTHLIKTRGQQVTLRCSPKSGHDTVSWYQQALGQGPQFIFQYYEEEERQRGNFPDRFSGHQFPNYSSELNVNALLLGDSALYLCAGGQGSGNEQFFGPGTRLTVL.

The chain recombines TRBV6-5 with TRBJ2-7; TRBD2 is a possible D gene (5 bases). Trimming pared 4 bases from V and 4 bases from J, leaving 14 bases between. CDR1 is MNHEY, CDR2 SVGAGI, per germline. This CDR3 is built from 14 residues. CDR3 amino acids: CASSSLGRGYEQYF. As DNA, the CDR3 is TGTGCCAGCAGTTCACTAGGTAGAGGGTACGAGCAGTACTTC.

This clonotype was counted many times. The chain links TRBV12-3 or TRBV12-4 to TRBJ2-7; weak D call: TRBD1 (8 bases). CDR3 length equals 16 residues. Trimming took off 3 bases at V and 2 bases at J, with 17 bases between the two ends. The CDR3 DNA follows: TGTGCCAGCAGTTTCAGGCACAGGGGGGGCCCCTACGAGCAGTACTTC. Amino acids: CASSFRHRGGPYEQYF.